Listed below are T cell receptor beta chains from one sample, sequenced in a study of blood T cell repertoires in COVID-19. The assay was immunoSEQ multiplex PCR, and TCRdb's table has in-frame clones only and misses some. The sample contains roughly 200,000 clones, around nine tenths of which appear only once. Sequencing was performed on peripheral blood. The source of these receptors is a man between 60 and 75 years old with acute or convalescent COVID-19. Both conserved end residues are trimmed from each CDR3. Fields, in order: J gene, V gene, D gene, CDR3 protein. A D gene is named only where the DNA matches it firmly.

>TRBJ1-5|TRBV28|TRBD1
WGQNSLGGQPQH
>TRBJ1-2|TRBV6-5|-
ASSYSGGRYGYT
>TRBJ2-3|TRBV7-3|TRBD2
ASSRLQRGASDTQY
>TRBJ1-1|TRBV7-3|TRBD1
ASSLGGFDTEAF
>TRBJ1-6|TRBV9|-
ASSVDDRNSPLH
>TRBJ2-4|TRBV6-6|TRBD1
ASTTGDGKNIQY
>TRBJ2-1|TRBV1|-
TSRRREADNEQF
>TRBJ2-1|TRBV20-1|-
SATFYNEQF
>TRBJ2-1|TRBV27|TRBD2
ASSFASSGYNEQF
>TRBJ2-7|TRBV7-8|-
ASSLAQGRSYEQY
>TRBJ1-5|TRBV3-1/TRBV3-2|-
ASSQDLGSNQPQH
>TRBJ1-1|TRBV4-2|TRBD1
ASSQDRTGHGNTEAF
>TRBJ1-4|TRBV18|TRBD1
ASSPGGGNEKLF
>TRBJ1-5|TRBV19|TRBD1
ASSTGAGGGQPQH
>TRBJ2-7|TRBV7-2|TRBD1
ASSLGQGQGQY
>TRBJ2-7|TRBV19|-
ASSNRVSYEQY
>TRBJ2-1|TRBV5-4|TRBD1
ASSPTTGQSYNEQF
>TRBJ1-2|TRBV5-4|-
ASSLKGLGGDSNYGYT
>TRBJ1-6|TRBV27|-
ASSFRGGPLH
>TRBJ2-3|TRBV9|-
ASSVSFGGSGGSTQY
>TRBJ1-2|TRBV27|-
ASSPFQGLDGYT
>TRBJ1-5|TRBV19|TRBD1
ASSAQQGTGQPQH
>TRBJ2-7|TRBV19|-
ASSRGYRDYEQY
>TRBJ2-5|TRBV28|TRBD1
ASSETGTGRETQY
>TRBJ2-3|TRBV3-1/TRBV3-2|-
ASSPALVLATDTQY
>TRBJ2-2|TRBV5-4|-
ASIQGPNTGELF
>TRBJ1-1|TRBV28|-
ASSRAGGSTEAF
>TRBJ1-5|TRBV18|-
ASSQGTDSNQPQH
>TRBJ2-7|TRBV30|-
ACGQFDEQY
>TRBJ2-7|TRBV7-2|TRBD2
ASSSQSGTSYEQY
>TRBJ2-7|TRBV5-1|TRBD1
ASSLNGGQGAGEQY
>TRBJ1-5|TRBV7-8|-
ASSLRETWGPSNQPQH
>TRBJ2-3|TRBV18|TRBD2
ASSPPESGGDTQY
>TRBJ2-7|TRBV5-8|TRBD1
ASRLNTGTGIYEQY
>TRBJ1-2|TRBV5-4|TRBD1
ASSVGQTNYGYT
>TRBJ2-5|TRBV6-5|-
ASGRRSGATQY
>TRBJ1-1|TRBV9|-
ASSVGGHLNTEAF
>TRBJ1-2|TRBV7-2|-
ASSFGRGAGYT
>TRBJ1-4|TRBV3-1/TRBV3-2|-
ASSLWTATNEKLF
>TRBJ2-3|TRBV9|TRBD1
ASSRDRATDTQY
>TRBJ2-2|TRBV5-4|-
ASSLAETANTGELF
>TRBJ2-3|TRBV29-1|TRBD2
SGTPGLAGAPSTDTQY
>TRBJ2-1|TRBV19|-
ASSIQGTYNEQF